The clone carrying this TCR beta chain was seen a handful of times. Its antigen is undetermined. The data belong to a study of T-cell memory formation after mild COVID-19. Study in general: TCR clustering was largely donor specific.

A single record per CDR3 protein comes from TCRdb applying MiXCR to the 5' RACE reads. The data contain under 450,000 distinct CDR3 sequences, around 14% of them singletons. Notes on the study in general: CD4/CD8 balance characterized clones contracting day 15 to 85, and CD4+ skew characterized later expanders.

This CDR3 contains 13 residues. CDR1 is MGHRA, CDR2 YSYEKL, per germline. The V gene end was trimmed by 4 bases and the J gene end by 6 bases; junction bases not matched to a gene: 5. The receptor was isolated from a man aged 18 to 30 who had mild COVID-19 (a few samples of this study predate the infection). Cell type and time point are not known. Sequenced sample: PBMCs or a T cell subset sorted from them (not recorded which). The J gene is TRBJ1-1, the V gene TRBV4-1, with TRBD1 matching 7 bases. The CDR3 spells CASSPDRWSEAFF. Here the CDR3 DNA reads TGCGCCAGCAGCCCGGACAGGTGGTCTGAAGCTTTCTTT.